This T cell receptor beta chain came from a study of chemoradiotherapy in HPV16-positive cancers. Study-level points and caveats: HPV-specific T cells were functionally defined from only a couple of HPV16-positive patients. Non-HPV-specific T cells did not expand in tumors during treatment, whereas candidate HPV-specific clones and E7-related motifs did.

Profiled with immunoSEQ multiplex PCR; TCRdb holds only in-frame clones, not every one. In the table there are roughly 4,700 clones, 90% of which are singletons. In germline, CDR1 is KGHSH, CDR2 LQKENI. The length of the CDR3 is 14 residues. Losses at the gene ends were 6 bases for V and 4 bases for J; bases not matched to a gene: 7. Concerning this clone itself: The antigen remains undetermined.

The chain recombines TRBV18 with TRBJ1-1, with TRBD1 identical over 8 bases. The clonotype was recovered from a human donor with HPV-associated anogenital cancer. Sequenced material: tumor tissue, taken from a patient who underwent chemoradiotherapy. The CDR3, as DNA: TGTGCCAGCTCCCACCGGACAGGGAGCACTGAAGCTTTCTTT. It codes for CASSHRTGSTEAFF.